This paragraph covers one TCR beta chain sequence. Its cognate antigen is unknown. This entry is derived from a study of T cells expressing NK-cell markers. On the study more broadly: HCMV serostatus: seven of eight sequenced donors positive, one negative. Whole-study results and caveats: A handful of donors showed these clonotypes also leading the CD3+CD56-NKG2C+ fraction. It was still unclear whether expanded NKG2C+ T cell clones were HCMV specific.

Scientists made TCR beta cDNA using 5'RACE template switching with UMIs. TCRdb reprocessed the 5' RACE reads and stores each CDR3 protein as one record, lacking DNA. Here the sample table reports about 550,000 distinct CDR3 sequences. The CDR3 sequence is 13 residues long. Germline V gene lookup returns CDR1 SGHTA and CDR2 FQGNSA. J is TRBJ1-1 and V is TRBV7-2; the D call of TRBD1 rests on TCRdb alone, since no DNA is present to check it. The sample consisted of blood T cells: a sorted CD56 or NKG2C T cell subset, CD4+ or CD8+ T cells, or bulk PBMC T cells (not recorded which). The source of this sequence is a man aged 18 to 30 in good health. The CDR3 sequence: CASSLGGLTEAFF.